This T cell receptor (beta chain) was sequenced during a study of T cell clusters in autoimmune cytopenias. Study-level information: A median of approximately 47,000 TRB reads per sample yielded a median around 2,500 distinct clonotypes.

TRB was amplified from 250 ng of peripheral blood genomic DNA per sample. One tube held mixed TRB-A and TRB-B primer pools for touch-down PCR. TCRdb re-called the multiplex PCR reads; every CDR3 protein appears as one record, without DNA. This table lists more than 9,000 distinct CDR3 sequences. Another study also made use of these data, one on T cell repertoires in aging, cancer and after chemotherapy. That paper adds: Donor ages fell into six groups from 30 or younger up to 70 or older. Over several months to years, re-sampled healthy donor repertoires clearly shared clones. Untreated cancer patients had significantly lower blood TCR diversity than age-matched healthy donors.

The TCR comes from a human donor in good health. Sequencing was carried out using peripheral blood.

The CDR3 loop reads CASSQEEGRGSGKLFF. The rearrangement links TRBV7-2 to TRBJ1-4. Germline V gene lookup returns CDR1 SGHTA and CDR2 FQGNSA. CDR3 size: 16 residues.